This TCR beta chain was observed in a study of CD8+ T cells in alopecia areata. Whole-study context: Patients received oral tofacitinib, 5 to 10 mg twice daily, for moderate-to-severe alopecia areata.

Indicated treatment: oral pan-JAK inhibitor, 5-10 mg twice daily. As regards this clone: Its antigen is not known.

Points from the study as a whole: Throughout tofacitinib, many expanded lesional clones continued to persist in scalp and blood. Scalp samples also yield sequences of resident alphabeta T cells from normal skin.

Deletions cut 0 bases from V and 11 bases from J, with 10 bases between. The germline V gene encodes CDR1 DFQATT and CDR2 SNEGSKA (reference sequence). This CDR3 region has 11 residues. RNA extraction and reverse transcription yielded cDNA as sequencing template. Assay used: immunoSEQ multiplex PCR; TCRdb lists only in-frame clones, some missing. The data hold around 190,000 clones, with 60% observed a single time. The clonotype was recovered from a human donor with alopecia areata. Sequencing was performed on CD4+ T cells sorted from blood, taken at week 24, from a patient treated with tofacitinib. The chain is built from TRBV20-1 and TRBJ1-1; D uncertain. Here the CDR3 reads CSARDSGRAFF. CDR3 DNA sequence: TGCAGTGCTAGAGATTCAGGAAGGGCTTTCTTT.